The 29 T cell receptor beta chains below were found in one sample sequenced in a study of shared clonotypes between healthy human individuals (dated by TCRdb to 2020 to 2022). CD8 naive samples were CD45RO-negative cells positively selected for CCR7, giving a CD45RA+CCR7+ population that excluded TemRA cells. Library preparation used the immunoSEQ multiplex PCR assay. TCRdb provides this immuneACCESS table in a form limited to in-frame rearrangements. Some clones are lacking; in checked studies, under half of them reflect an unresolved V gene, and why the rest are absent is not known. The sample profile shows about 800,000 clones; 90% to 98% of them were found once. The ten largest clones represent under 0.25% of the sample. Input material: naive CD8+ T cells sorted from blood. What the cell subset or site label conveys for this sample: CD45RA+CCR7+. These receptors were collected from a man aged 30-40 years in good health.

With regard to this clone: The sample holds other DNA sequences that translate to the same CDR3. For the CDR3, the DNA is TGTGCCAGCAGCTTTGGCAATGAGCAGTTCTTC. It is translated as CASSFGNEQFF. The genes are TRBV11-2 and TRBJ2-1, with D unclear. V lost 3 bases and J lost 6, with 3 bases in between. The CDR3 consists of 11 residues. Germline lookup yields CDR1 SGHAT and CDR2 FQNNGV.

CDR3 sequence: CASSHYNTGRETQYF. The CDR3 DNA reads as TGTGCCAGCAGCCACTACAATACAGGGAGAGAGACCCAGTACTTC. V usage is TRBV6-5 and J usage is TRBJ2-5; TRBD1 is a possible D gene (6 bases). Germline V gene data show CDR1 as MNHEY and CDR2 as SVGAGI. With 6 bases removed from V and 4 bases from J, the gap between germline ends came to 18 bases. The CDR3 sequence is 15 residues long.

This chain uses TRBV7-9 with TRBJ2-2, with 8 bases lining up with TRBD1. The CDR3 runs to 15 residues. Losses at the gene ends were 5 bases for V and 0 bases for J; bases not matched to a gene: 2. The germline V gene encodes CDR1 SEHNR and CDR2 FQNEAQ (reference sequence). Here the CDR3 reads CASSKQGANTGELFF. The CDR3 DNA reads TGTGCCAGCAGCAAACAGGGGGCGAACACCGGGGAGCTGTTTTTT.

This clone has a single count. V usage is TRBV28 and J usage is TRBJ2-3; D gene ambiguous. Germline V lookup: CDR1 MDHEN, CDR2 SYDVKM. Trimming took off 3 bases at V and 1 base at J, with 5 bases between the two ends. CDR3 size: 13 residues. CDR3 nucleotides: TGTGCCAGCAGTTTGTTCCGCACAGATACGCAGTATTTT. Translation gives CASSLFRTDTQYF. Variable domain in full (rest from reference TRBV28 and TRBJ2-3): DVKVTQSSRYLVKRTGEKVFLECVQDMDHENMFWYRQDPGLGLRLIYFSYDVKMKEKGDIPEGYSVSREKKERFSLILESASTNQTSMYLCASSLFRTDTQYFGPGTRLTVL.

The chain combines TRBV19 with TRBJ1-5; perhaps TRBD1 as D (5 bases). From germline, CDR1 is LNHDA and CDR2 SQIVND (reference sequence). The CDR3 is 15 amino acids. Trimming left V 1 base short and J 4 bases short, with 11 bases between. CDR3 in amino acids: CASSIGDGLNQPQHF. The DNA of the CDR3 is TGTGCCAGTAGTATAGGGGACGGACTTAATCAGCCCCAGCATTTT.

The chain is built from TRBV13 and TRBJ1-5, with a possible D match to TRBD1 (5 bases). Germline V gene data show CDR1 as PRHDT and CDR2 as FYEKMQ (reference sequence). Trimming removed 5 bases from V and 3 bases from J, with 11 bases in between. The CDR3 spans 14 residues. The CDR3 region is CASSARGVNQPQHF. As DNA, the CDR3 is TGTGCCAGCAGCGCCCGGGGGGTCAATCAGCCCCAGCATTTT.

The chain joins TRBV27 to TRBJ1-5, with unresolved D. The CDR3 extends over 15 amino acids. The germline gives CDR1 MNHEY, CDR2 SMNVEV (reference sequence). V lost 2 bases and J lost 1, with 9 bases in between. CDR3 amino acids: CASSLVKGSNQPQHF. The CDR3 nucleotides read TGTGCCAGCAGTTTAGTTAAGGGAAGCAATCAGCCCCAGCATTTT.

The genes are TRBV15 and TRBJ2-7; 10 bases line up with TRBD2. This CDR3 has 15 residues. Germline CDR1 LNHNV, CDR2 YYDKDF (reference sequence). V dropped 1 base and J dropped 2; count of bases not matched to a gene: 2. The CDR3 DNA reads as TGTGCCACCAGCAGAGGGACTAGCGGCCCCTACGAGCAGTACTTC. It codes for CATSRGTSGPYEQYF.

The chain is built from TRBV28 and TRBJ2-7; TRBD1 matches 8 bases. Germline V CDR1 and CDR2: MDHEN, SYDVKM. This CDR3 spans 16 amino acids. V gave up 5 bases and J gave up 0 bases; unmatched junction bases: 9. The CDR3 DNA reads as TGTGCCAGCAGTCCATCGACAGGGGCCCGCTCCTACGAGCAGTACTTC. It is translated as CASSPSTGARSYEQYF.

V gene TRBV27 combines with J gene TRBJ1-2; a possible D gene is TRBD1 (5 bases). V gave up 6 bases and J gave up 3 bases, with 11 bases separating them. Looked up from germline, CDR1 is MNHEY and CDR2 is SMNVEV (reference sequence). The CDR3 runs 13 residues. Here the CDR3 reads CASRPLGDYGYTF. Here the CDR3 DNA reads TGTGCCAGCAGACCACTAGGGGACTATGGCTACACCTTC.

V gene TRBV13 combines with J gene TRBJ2-7; 8 positions agree with TRBD1. The V segment lost 5 bases and the J segment 6 bases; nucleotides outside the gene matches: 3. The CDR3 runs to 12 residues. The germline CDR1 and CDR2 sequences are PRHDT and FYEKMQ (reference sequence). The CDR3 nucleotides read TGTGCCAGCAGCCGAGGGACAGGCGAGCAGTACTTC. Translated: CASSRGTGEQYF.

The rearrangement uses TRBV6-1 and TRBJ1-1; D not certain. Per the germline V gene, CDR1 is MNHNS and CDR2 is SASEGT. The CDR3 loop spans 15 amino acids. Trimming took 2 bases from V and 4 from J, leaving 14 bases between them. DNA of the CDR3: TGTGCCAGCAGTGAAAAACCTTGGTCGAGCACTGAAGCTTTCTTT. Translating it yields CASSEKPWSSTEAFF.

The chain joins TRBV6-5 to TRBJ2-7, with 7 bases aligning to TRBD1. Germline loops: CDR1 MNHEY, CDR2 SVGAGI. This CDR3 contains 14 residues. Trimming removed 4 bases from V and 5 bases from J; junction bases left unmatched: 8. CDR3 protein: CASSSDTGADEQYF. The DNA of the CDR3 is TGTGCCAGCAGTTCGGACACAGGGGCAGACGAGCAGTACTTC.

This clone was detected only once. The CDR3 sequence is CSVALRDNEQFF. In DNA, the CDR3 is TGCAGCGTTGCTCTGCGGGATAATGAGCAGTTCTTC. The V and J genes are TRBV29-1 and TRBJ2-1, with D possibly matching TRBD2 (6 bases). From germline, CDR1 is SQVTM and CDR2 ANQGSEA. Trimming shortened V by 4 bases and J by 7 bases, and 11 bases separated the two germline ends. CDR3 length: 12 residues.

V gene TRBV6-4 combines with J gene TRBJ2-1; 7 nucleotides match TRBD2. The CDR3 runs 16 residues. Germline V gene sequence: CDR1 MRHNA, CDR2 SNTAGT. V dropped 2 bases and J dropped 0; count of bases not matched to a gene: 4. CDR3 protein: CASSDQPSGSYNEQFF. CDR3 bases: TGTGCCAGCAGTGACCAACCTAGCGGCTCCTACAATGAGCAGTTCTTC.

This chain links TRBV4-3 with TRBJ1-2, with D uncertain. The CDR3 is 13 amino acids. V was cut by 0 bases and J by 7 bases, with 9 bases left in between. Germline V gives CDR1 LGHNA, CDR2 YSLEER. CDR3 region: CASSQEVLLGYTF. CDR3 nucleotide sequence: TGCGCCAGCAGCCAAGAGGTCCTCCTTGGCTACACCTTC.

This rearrangement joins TRBV7-9 to TRBJ2-1, with D maybe TRBD1 (5 bases). The germline V and J ends were trimmed by 1 base and 4 bases, with 20 bases remaining between them. This CDR3 comprises 18 residues. Germline CDR1 and CDR2: SEHNR and FQNEAQ (reference sequence). The CDR3 is CASSLDSQGTGRYNEQFF. The CDR3 DNA sequence: TGTGCCAGCAGCTTAGATTCTCAGGGAACTGGGCGATACAATGAGCAGTTCTTC.

The chain employs TRBV7-2 and TRBJ2-7, with a tentative D call TRBD2 (6 bases). With 3 bases removed from V and 4 bases from J, the gap between germline ends came to 22 bases. The CDR3 contains 17 residues. Germline V gene data show CDR1 as SGHTA and CDR2 as FQGNSA. CDR3 in amino acids: CASSFIRRGQGMYEQYF. The CDR3, as DNA: TGTGCCAGCAGCTTCATTAGGCGGGGCCAGGGCATGTACGAGCAGTACTTC.

CDR3 sequence reads: CATTGGFWNTIYF. CDR3 coding DNA: TGTGCCACAACAGGGGGATTTTGGAACACCATATATTTT. The chain joins TRBV6-5 to TRBJ1-3; 8 bases fit TRBD1. Germline-derived CDR1 and CDR2 are MNHEY and SVGAGI. J gave up 7 bases and V 10 bases, and 9 bases lay outside the gene matches. The CDR3 covers 13 residues.

This chain uses TRBV5-1 with TRBJ1-1; 9 bases match TRBD1. The V gene's germline CDR1 is SGHRS and CDR2 YFSETQ. This CDR3 is built from 16 residues. The V gene end was trimmed by 0 bases and the J gene end by 5 bases; junction bases not matched to a gene: 8. As DNA, the CDR3 is TGCGCCAGCAGCTTGGCCCAGGGACAGGGAGGAACTGAAGCTTTCTTT. It specifies CASSLAQGQGGTEAFF.

Comment on this clone: Other DNA sequences of this sample code for an identical CDR3. The V call is TRBV6-5, the J call TRBJ2-1; D gene unclear. Germline V gene sequence: CDR1 MNHEY, CDR2 SVGAGI. Between the trimmed V and J ends, which lost 2 bases and 0 bases, there was a span of 5 bases. The CDR3 runs 14 residues. Written as DNA, the CDR3 is TGTGCCAGCAGTTACGGTAGCTCCTACAATGAGCAGTTCTTC. This codes for CASSYGSSYNEQFF.

This chain uses TRBV5-1 with TRBJ2-7; 9 positions match TRBD2. With 4 bases clipped from V and 5 bases from J, the junction kept 4 bases outside the gene matches. Germline CDR1 reads SGHRS; CDR2 reads YFSETQ. The CDR3 loop spans 13 amino acids. CDR3 sequence: CASSLAGTHEQYF. The CDR3 DNA sequence: TGCGCCAGCAGCCTAGCGGGAACACACGAGCAGTACTTC.

V is TRBV4-1 and J is TRBJ1-2; D is undetermined. The ends were cut back, 0 bases at V and 0 bases at J, with 14 bases in the middle. Germline V CDR1 and CDR2: MGHRA, YSYEKL. The CDR3 sequence is 17 residues long. CDR3 DNA sequence: TGCGCCAGCAGCCAAGAGAAGGGATCCGCTGCTAACTATGGCTACACCTTC. Its protein product is CASSQEKGSAANYGYTF.

In the case of this clone: This CDR3 is also generated by other DNA sequences in the sample. J is TRBJ2-2 and V is TRBV5-1; D ambiguous. Germline-derived CDR1 and CDR2 are SGHRS and YFSETQ. The V and J ends lost 4 bases and 5 bases respectively, with 3 bases between them. The CDR3 loop spans 11 amino acids. CDR3 region: CASSGTGELFF. The CDR3 DNA reads TGCGCCAGCAGCGGAACCGGGGAGCTGTTTTTT.

This chain connects TRBV28 to TRBJ1-5; D gene uncertain. V gave up 5 bases and J gave up 5 bases, with 4 bases separating them. This CDR3 is 11 amino acids long. Germline-derived CDR1 and CDR2 are MDHEN and SYDVKM. CDR3 amino acids: CASSNHQPQHF. The CDR3 nucleotides read TGTGCCAGCAGTAACCATCAGCCCCAGCATTTT.

The chain combines TRBV25-1 with TRBJ2-7, with D possibly TRBD2 on 6 matching bases. Trimming removed 2 bases at V and 3 bases at J, with 8 bases between. The CDR3 is made up of 13 amino acids. CDR1 and CDR2 (germline): MGHDK, SYGVNS. In DNA, the CDR3 is TGTGCCAGCAGTGAAGGACTATACTACGAGCAGTACTTC. It translates to CASSEGLYYEQYF.

V is TRBV15 and J is TRBJ2-5, with D hard to call. V lost 7 bases and J lost 5, with 11 bases in between. The CDR3 is made up of 12 amino acids. Per germline, CDR1 LNHNV and CDR2 YYDKDF (reference sequence). The CDR3 is CATTSTRETQYF. CDR3 DNA sequence: TGTGCCACCACCTCAACCCGGGAGACCCAGTACTTC.

The rearrangement uses TRBV29-1 and TRBJ2-1, with no clear D. Trimming cost V 3 bases and J 8 bases, with 11 bases left between them. Germline values: CDR1 SQVTM, CDR2 ANQGSEA. CDR3 length equals 12 residues. The CDR3 nucleotides read TGCAGCGTTGAGGGTCGCGGACATGAGCAGTTCTTC. Translated: CSVEGRGHEQFF.

The gene calls are TRBV28 and TRBJ1-4; no clear D. The germline V and J ends were trimmed by 5 bases and 0 bases, with 10 bases remaining between them. This CDR3 comprises 15 residues. Germline CDR1 is MDHEN and CDR2 is SYDVKM. CDR3 in amino acids: CASSSRHATNEKLFF. DNA for the CDR3: TGTGCCAGCAGTAGCAGACACGCAACTAATGAAAAACTGTTTTTT.